This section outlines one T cell receptor beta chain sequence together with its context. The CDR3 is made up of 16 amino acids. Germline assignment: CDR1 SGHNT and CDR2 YYREEE (reference sequence). V gave up 4 bases and J gave up 8 bases; unmatched junction bases: 9. The sample originates from a study of blood T cell repertoires in COVID-19. Libraries were prepared by immunoSEQ multiplex PCR; TCRdb keeps only in-frame clonotypes and omits some of them. The sample lists over 200,000 clones, approximately 90% seen once, with more than 10% in the top ten. The sequenced sample consisted of peripheral blood. The V call is TRBV5-4, the J call TRBJ2-1, with 13 positions matching TRBD2. The sequence derives from a woman aged 18-35 years who had recovered from COVID-19. The CDR3 region is CASSATRTSGSDEQFF. CDR3 DNA: TGTGCCAGCAGCGCCACGAGGACTAGCGGGAGTGATGAGCAGTTCTTC.